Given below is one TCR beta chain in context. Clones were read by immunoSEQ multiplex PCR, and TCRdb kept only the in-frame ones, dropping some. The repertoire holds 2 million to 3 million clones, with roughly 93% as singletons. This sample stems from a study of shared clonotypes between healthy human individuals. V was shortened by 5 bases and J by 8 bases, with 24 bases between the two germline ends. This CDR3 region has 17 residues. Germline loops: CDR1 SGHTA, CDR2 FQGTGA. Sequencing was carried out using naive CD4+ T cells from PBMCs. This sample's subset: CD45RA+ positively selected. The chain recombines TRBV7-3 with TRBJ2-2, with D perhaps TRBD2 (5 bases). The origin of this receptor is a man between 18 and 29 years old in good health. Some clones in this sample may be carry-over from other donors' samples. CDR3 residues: CASSRPKDFPEQGELFF. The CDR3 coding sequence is TGTGCCAGCAGCCGCCCGAAGGACTTTCCCGAACAGGGGGAGCTGTTTTTT.